The clone carrying this T cell receptor beta chain was seen many times. CDR1 KGHSH and CDR2 LQKENI come from the germline V gene. V dropped 4 bases and J dropped 3; count of bases not matched to a gene: 4. The CDR3 is 15 residues long. The data are from a study of T-cell memory formation after mild COVID-19. TCRdb reanalysed the 5' RACE reads using MiXCR and keeps one entry per CDR3 protein. Counted here are about 470,000 distinct CDR3 sequences, roughly 20% occurring once; the ten biggest clones make up 12%. This TCR was sampled from an adult woman who had mild COVID-19 (a few samples of this study predate the infection). Cell type and time point are not known. Sequencing was done on a sample of PBMCs or a T cell subset sorted from them (not recorded which). V is TRBV18 and J is TRBJ2-2; TRBD1 matches at 8 bases. As DNA, the CDR3 is TGTGCCAGCTCACGTACAGGGGGATACACCGGGGAGCTGTTTTTT. Translation gives CASSRTGGYTGELFF.